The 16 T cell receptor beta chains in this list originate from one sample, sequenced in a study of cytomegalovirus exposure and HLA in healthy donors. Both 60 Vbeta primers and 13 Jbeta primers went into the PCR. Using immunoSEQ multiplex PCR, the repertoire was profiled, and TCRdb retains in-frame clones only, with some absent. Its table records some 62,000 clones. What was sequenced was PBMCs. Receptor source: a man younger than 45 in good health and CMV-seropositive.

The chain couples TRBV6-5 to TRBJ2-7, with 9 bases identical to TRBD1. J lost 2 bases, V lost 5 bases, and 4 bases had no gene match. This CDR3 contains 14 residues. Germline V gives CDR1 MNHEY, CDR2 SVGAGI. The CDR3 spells CASSLGTGTYEQYF. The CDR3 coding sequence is TGTGCCAGCAGTCTCGGGACAGGGACCTACGAGCAGTACTTC.

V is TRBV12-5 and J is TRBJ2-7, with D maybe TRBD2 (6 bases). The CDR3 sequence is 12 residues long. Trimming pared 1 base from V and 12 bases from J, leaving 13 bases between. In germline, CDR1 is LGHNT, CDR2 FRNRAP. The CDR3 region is CASGLDSTRPYF. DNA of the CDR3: TGTGCTAGTGGTTTGGATTCGACTAGGCCGTACTTC.

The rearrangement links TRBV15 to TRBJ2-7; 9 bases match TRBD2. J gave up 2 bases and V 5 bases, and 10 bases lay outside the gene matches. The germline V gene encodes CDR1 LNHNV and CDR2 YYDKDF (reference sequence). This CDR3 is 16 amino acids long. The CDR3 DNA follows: TGTGCCACCAGCGTTATAGCGGGAGCCTACGCCTACGAGCAGTACTTC. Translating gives CATSVIAGAYAYEQYF.

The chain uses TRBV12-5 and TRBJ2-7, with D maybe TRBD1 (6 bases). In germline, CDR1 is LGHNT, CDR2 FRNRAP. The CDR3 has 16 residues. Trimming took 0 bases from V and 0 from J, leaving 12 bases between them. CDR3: CASGLVFGQSSYEQYF. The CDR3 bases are TGTGCTAGTGGTTTGGTGTTTGGACAGAGCTCCTACGAGCAGTACTTC.

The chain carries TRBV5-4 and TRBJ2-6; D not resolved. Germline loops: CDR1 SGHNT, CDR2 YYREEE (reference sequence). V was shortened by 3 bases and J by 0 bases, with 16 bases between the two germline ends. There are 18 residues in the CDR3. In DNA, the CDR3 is TGTGCCAGCAGCTCCACTCGTCGGGTCGGCTCTGGGGCCAACGTCCTGACTTTC. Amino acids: CASSSTRRVGSGANVLTF.

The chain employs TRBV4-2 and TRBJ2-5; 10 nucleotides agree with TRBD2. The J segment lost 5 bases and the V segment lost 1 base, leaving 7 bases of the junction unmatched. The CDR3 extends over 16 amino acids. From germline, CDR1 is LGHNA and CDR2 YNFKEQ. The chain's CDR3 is CASSQASAGGRETQYF. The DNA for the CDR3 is TGTGCCAGCAGCCAAGCCTCAGCGGGGGGGCGTGAGACCCAGTACTTC.

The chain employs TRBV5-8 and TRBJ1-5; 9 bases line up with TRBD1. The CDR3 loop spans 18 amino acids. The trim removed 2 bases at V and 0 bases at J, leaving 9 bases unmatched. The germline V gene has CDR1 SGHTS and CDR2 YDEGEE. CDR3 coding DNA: TGTGCCAGCAGCTTAGGGGACAGGGCCGTTTTTAGCAATCAGCCCCAGCATTTT. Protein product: CASSLGDRAVFSNQPQHF.

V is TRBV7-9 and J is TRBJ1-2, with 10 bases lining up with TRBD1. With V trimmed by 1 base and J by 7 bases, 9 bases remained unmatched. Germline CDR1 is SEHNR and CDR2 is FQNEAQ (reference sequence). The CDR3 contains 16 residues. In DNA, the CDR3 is TGTGCCAGCAGCTTAGTAGAGGGGGACAGGGGCTCTGGCTACACCTTC. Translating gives CASSLVEGDRGSGYTF.

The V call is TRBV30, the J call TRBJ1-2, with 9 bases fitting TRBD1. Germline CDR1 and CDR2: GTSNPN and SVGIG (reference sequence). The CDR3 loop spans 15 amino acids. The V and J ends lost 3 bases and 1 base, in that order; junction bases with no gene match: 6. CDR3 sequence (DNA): TGTGCCTGGAGAACCCGGACAGGGGATAACTATGGCTACACCTTC. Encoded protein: CAWRTRTGDNYGYTF.

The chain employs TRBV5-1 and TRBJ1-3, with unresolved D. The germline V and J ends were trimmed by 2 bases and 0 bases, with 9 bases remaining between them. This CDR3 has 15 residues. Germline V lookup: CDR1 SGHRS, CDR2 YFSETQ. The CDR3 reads CASSFGGSSGNTIYF. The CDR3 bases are TGCGCCAGCAGCTTTGGCGGGTCCTCTGGAAACACCATATATTTT.

The CDR3 region is CASSRQANSRAFF. The CDR3 DNA sequence: TGTGCCAGTAGTCGCCAGGCCAACTCTCGGGCTTTCTTT. V usage is TRBV19 and J usage is TRBJ1-1; D unresolved. The V gene's germline CDR1 is LNHDA and CDR2 SQIVND (reference sequence). V was clipped by 5 bases and J by 11 bases, with 18 bases between them. CDR3 size: 13 residues.

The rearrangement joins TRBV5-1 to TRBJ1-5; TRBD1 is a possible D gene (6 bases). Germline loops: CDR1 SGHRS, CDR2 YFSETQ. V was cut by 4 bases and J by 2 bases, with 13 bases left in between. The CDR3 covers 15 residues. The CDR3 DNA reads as TGCGCCAGCAGCCCAGGGGCGGGCGGCAATCAGCCCCAGCATTTT. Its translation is CASSPGAGGNQPQHF.

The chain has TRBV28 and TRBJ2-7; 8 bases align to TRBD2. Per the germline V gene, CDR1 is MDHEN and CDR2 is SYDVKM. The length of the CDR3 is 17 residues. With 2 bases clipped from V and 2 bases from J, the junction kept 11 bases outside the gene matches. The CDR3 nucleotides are TGTGCCAGCAGTTTAGGCTTGGGCGGGAGGACCGCCTACGAGCAGTACTTC. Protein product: CASSLGLGGRTAYEQYF.

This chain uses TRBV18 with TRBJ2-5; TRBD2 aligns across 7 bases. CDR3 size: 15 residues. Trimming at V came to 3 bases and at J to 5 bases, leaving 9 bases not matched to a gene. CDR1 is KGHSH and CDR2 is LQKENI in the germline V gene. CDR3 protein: CASSPSGNRLETQYF. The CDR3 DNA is TGTGCCAGCTCACCCAGCGGGAACCGGTTGGAGACCCAGTACTTC.

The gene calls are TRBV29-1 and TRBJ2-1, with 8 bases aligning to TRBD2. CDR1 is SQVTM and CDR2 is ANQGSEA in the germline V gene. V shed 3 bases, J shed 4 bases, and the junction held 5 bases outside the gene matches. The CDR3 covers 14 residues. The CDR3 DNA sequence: TGCAGCGTTGATTCGCGGGGGGCATACAATGAGCAGTTCTTC. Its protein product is CSVDSRGAYNEQFF.

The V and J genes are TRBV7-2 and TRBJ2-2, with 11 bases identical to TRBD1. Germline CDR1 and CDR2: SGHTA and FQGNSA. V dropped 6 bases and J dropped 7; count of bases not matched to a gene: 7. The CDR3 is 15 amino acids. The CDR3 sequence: CASSWRTGGDGELFF. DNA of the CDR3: TGTGCCAGCAGTTGGAGGACAGGGGGCGACGGGGAGCTGTTTTTT. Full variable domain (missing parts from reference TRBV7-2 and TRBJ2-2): GAGVSQSPSNKVTEKGKDVELRCDPISGHTALYWYRQSLGQGLEFLIYFQGNSAPDKSGLPSDRFSAERTGGSVSTLTIQRTQQEDSAVYLCASSWRTGGDGELFFGEGSRLTVL.